One and the same sample provided the 32 T cell receptor beta chains below, sequenced in a study of T cell changes during pregnancy in multiple sclerosis. Here immunoSEQ multiplex PCR was the method, and the copy in TCRdb shows in-frame clones only, minus some. The sample contains 75,000 to 100,000 clones, roughly nine tenths of which appear only once. This sample comprised peripheral blood, obtained after pregnancy. The receptors stem from a female donor in good health, enrolled as a control in a pregnancy study.

The rearrangement links TRBV18 to TRBJ1-5, with TRBD1 as a possible D gene (6 bases). Germline loops: CDR1 KGHSH, CDR2 LQKENI. The CDR3 is made up of 15 amino acids. V lost 4 bases and J lost 5, with 15 bases in between. This CDR3 is CASSLYRGGDQPQHF. The CDR3 DNA sequence: TGTGCCAGCTCACTTTATCGGGGGGGCGATCAGCCCCAGCATTTT.

On this clone: The sample carries other DNA sequences with the same CDR3. This rearrangement joins TRBV6-5 to TRBJ2-7; tentatively, D is TRBD1 (6 bases). The V end lost 4 bases, the J end lost 6 bases, and 13 bases lay between the germline ends. Germline lookup yields CDR1 MNHEY and CDR2 SVGAGI. CDR3 size: 13 residues. CDR3 bases: TGTGCCAGCAGTTCAACAGGGTTGGGCGAGCAGTACTTC. Translating it yields CASSSTGLGEQYF.

This CDR3 reads CASPEWAQSSREAFF. In DNA, the CDR3 is TGTGCCAGCCCCGAGTGGGCACAGTCATCAAGGGAAGCTTTCTTT. This sequence joins TRBV6-1 and TRBJ1-1; D gene unclear. Trimming cost V 8 bases and J 8 bases, with 24 bases left between them. Germline lookup yields CDR1 MNHNS and CDR2 SASEGT. The CDR3 is made up of 15 amino acids.

This clone is a singleton in its sample. The chain joins TRBV7-6 to TRBJ2-7, with 9 nucleotides matching TRBD1. Germline V CDR1 and CDR2: SGHVS, FNYEAQ. CDR3 size: 17 residues. Trimming removed 1 base from V and 0 bases from J; junction bases left unmatched: 7. This CDR3 reads CASSLVGQGIGSYEQYF. In DNA form, the CDR3 reads TGTGCCAGCAGCTTAGTGGGACAGGGAATTGGCTCCTACGAGCAGTACTTC.

V is TRBV2 and J is TRBJ1-4, with 7 bases matching TRBD1. The CDR3 runs 17 residues. V shed 4 bases, J shed 1 base, and the junction held 9 bases outside the gene matches. Looked up from germline, CDR1 is SNHLY and CDR2 is FYNNEI. CDR3 region: CASSAPPGQLTNEKLFF. The DNA of the CDR3 is TGTGCCAGCAGTGCACCCCCGGGACAGTTAACTAATGAAAAACTGTTTTTT.

V usage is TRBV7-9 and J usage is TRBJ2-2; 8 bases agree with TRBD1. Germline V CDR1 and CDR2: SEHNR, FQNEAQ (reference sequence). The CDR3 extends over 16 amino acids. The V gene end was trimmed by 3 bases and the J gene end by 1 base; junction bases not matched to a gene: 4. CDR3 region: CASSLGTGGNTGELFF. CDR3 in DNA: TGTGCCAGCAGCTTGGGTACAGGGGGGAACACCGGGGAGCTGTTTTTT. Using reference TRBV7-9 and TRBJ2-2 for the parts outside the CDR3, the full variable domain is DTGVSQNPRHKITKRGQNVTFRCDPISEHNRLYWYRQTLGQGPEFLTYFQNEAQLEKSRLLSDRFSAERPKGSFSTLEIQRTEQGDSAMYLCASSLGTGGNTGELFFGEGSRLTVL.

This chain links TRBV29-1 with TRBJ2-1; D might be TRBD2 (5 bases). The V end lost 3 bases, the J end lost 4 bases, and 10 bases lay between the germline ends. This CDR3 has 13 amino acids. CDR1 SQVTM and CDR2 ANQGSEA come from the germline V gene. CDR3 nucleotide sequence: TGCAGCGTTGAGTCGCTAGCTTACAATGAGCAGTTCTTC. Amino acid sequence: CSVESLAYNEQFF.

The chain uses TRBV6-5 and TRBJ1-2; TRBD1 aligns across 8 bases. Germline assignment: CDR1 MNHEY and CDR2 SVGAGI. J was trimmed by 4 bases and V by 4 bases; bases with no gene match: 11. The CDR3 runs 16 residues. The CDR3 bases are TGTGCCAGCAGTTCTACCCGGGACAGGTTTTCCTATGGCTACACCTTC. Its protein product is CASSSTRDRFSYGYTF.

J is TRBJ2-2 and V is TRBV5-1, with 9 bases that match TRBD2. From germline, CDR1 is SGHRS and CDR2 YFSETQ. This CDR3 is built from 17 residues. Trimming cost V 4 bases and J 2 bases; bases outside gene matches: 9. The chain's CDR3 is CASSPSAGGFNTGELFF. CDR3 DNA sequence: TGCGCCAGCAGCCCCTCAGCGGGGGGCTTTAACACCGGGGAGCTGTTTTTT.

This clone was observed a single time. V usage is TRBV28 and J usage is TRBJ1-5; D not certain. The CDR3 is 14 amino acids. V lost 6 bases to trimming and J lost 2 bases, with 11 bases between them. The germline V gene has CDR1 MDHEN and CDR2 SYDVKM. CDR3 nucleotide sequence: TGTGCCAGCAGGAACACCGGGGGCAATCAGCCCCAGCATTTT. Encoded protein: CASRNTGGNQPQHF. Together with reference TRBV28 and TRBJ1-5, the CDR3 gives the full variable domain: DVKVTQSSRYLVKRTGEKVFLECVQDMDHENMFWYRQDPGLGLRLIYFSYDVKMKEKGDIPEGYSVSREKKERFSLILESASTNQTSMYLCASRNTGGNQPQHFGDGTRLSIL.

V gene TRBV5-1 combines with J gene TRBJ1-2; D perhaps matches TRBD1 (5 bases). CDR1 is SGHRS and CDR2 is YFSETQ in the germline V gene. Trimming took off 1 base at V and 2 bases at J, with 15 bases between the two ends. The CDR3 totals 16 residues. The CDR3 reads CASSLLPGQGNYGYTF. DNA for the CDR3: TGCGCCAGCAGCTTGCTACCTGGACAAGGAAACTATGGCTACACCTTC.

The rearrangement uses TRBV18 and TRBJ2-2; TRBD1 matches 8 bases. Trimming took 6 bases from V and 4 from J; bases not matched to a gene: 7. Germline values: CDR1 KGHSH, CDR2 LQKENI. This CDR3 is built from 15 residues. CDR3 in DNA: TGTGCCAGCTCGCAGACAGGGGTTGGCACCGGGGAGCTGTTTTTT. Translated, it gives CASSQTGVGTGELFF.

The chain has TRBV30 and TRBJ1-2; D uncertain. Looked up from germline, CDR1 is GTSNPN and CDR2 is SVGIG (reference sequence). The V gene lost 2 bases and the J gene lost 0 bases, with 4 bases spanning the gap. CDR3 length equals 12 residues. The CDR3 is CAWSRANYGYTF. In nucleotides, the CDR3 is TGTGCCTGGAGTCGGGCTAACTATGGCTACACCTTC. Drawing the rest from reference TRBV30 and TRBJ1-2, the complete variable domain is SQTIHQWPATLVQPVGSPLSLECTVEGTSNPNLYWYRQAAGRGLQLLFYSVGIGQISSEVPQNLSASRPQDRQFILSSKKLLLSDSGFYLCAWSRANYGYTFGSGTRLTVV.

The V gene is TRBV4-1, the J gene TRBJ2-4; 8 nucleotides agree with TRBD2. Per germline, CDR1 MGHRA and CDR2 YSYEKL. The V gene end was trimmed by 1 base and the J gene end by 6 bases; junction bases not matched to a gene: 5. This CDR3 region has 15 residues. The CDR3 spells CASSQGPAGANIQYF. CDR3 bases: TGCGCCAGCAGCCAAGGGCCAGCGGGGGCAAACATTCAGTACTTC.

V is TRBV19 and J is TRBJ2-5, with TRBD2 matching over 9 bases. The CDR3 consists of 16 residues. Germline CDR1 and CDR2: LNHDA and SQIVND (reference sequence). The trim removed 5 bases at V and 5 bases at J, leaving 12 bases unmatched. The CDR3 bases are TGTGCCAGTAGTCCGACAGCGGGAGGAAGGTGGGAGACCCAGTACTTC. Residues: CASSPTAGGRWETQYF.

This clone appeared once. The V gene is TRBV11-3, the J gene TRBJ1-6; D unresolved. The CDR3 totals 17 residues. V was pared by 5 bases and J by 7 bases, with 21 bases between. Germline V gives CDR1 SGHNT, CDR2 YENEEA. CDR3 residues: CASSVTPGVWLNSPLHF. The CDR3 DNA is TGTGCCAGCAGCGTTACCCCGGGAGTTTGGTTGAATTCACCCCTCCACTTT.

This clone showed up just once. The rearrangement joins TRBV9 to TRBJ1-1; 7 nucleotides align to TRBD1. CDR1 is SGDLS and CDR2 is YYNGEE in the germline V gene. V shed 3 bases, J shed 0 bases, and the junction held 5 bases outside the gene matches. CDR3 length: 15 amino acids. This chain's CDR3 is CASSAYRGMNTEAFF. CDR3 DNA: TGTGCCAGCAGCGCATACAGGGGAATGAACACTGAAGCTTTCTTT.

The gene calls are TRBV5-1 and TRBJ1-1, with TRBD1 identical over 7 bases. Per the germline V gene, CDR1 is SGHRS and CDR2 is YFSETQ. V lost 3 bases and J lost 5; bases outside the gene matches: 10. The length of the CDR3 is 15 residues. CDR3 in DNA: TGCGCCAGCAGCTCCACAGGGGCGGGTATGACTGAAGCTTTCTTT. Amino acids: CASSSTGAGMTEAFF.

The sample holds a few counts of this clone. V is TRBV15 and J is TRBJ1-1; D is undetermined. This CDR3 region has 14 residues. The V gene lost 0 bases and the J gene lost 1 base, with 6 bases spanning the gap. Germline CDR1 is LNHNV and CDR2 is YYDKDF (reference sequence). CDR3 region: CATSRDRRNTEAFF. The CDR3 bases are TGTGCCACCAGCAGAGATAGGAGGAACACTGAAGCTTTCTTT.

The chain couples TRBV27 to TRBJ1-1; D remains unclear. V lost 5 bases and J 6 bases, leaving 13 bases between the germline ends. The CDR3 sequence is 13 residues long. Germline V gene sequence: CDR1 MNHEY, CDR2 SMNVEV (reference sequence). The CDR3 here is CASSLLADSEAFF. The CDR3 DNA reads TGTGCCAGCAGTCTCCTCGCGGACTCTGAAGCTTTCTTT.

The chain joins TRBV6-5 to TRBJ1-5; tentative D call: TRBD1 (6 bases). V gave up 5 bases and J gave up 2 bases, with 13 bases separating them. The germline CDR1 and CDR2 sequences are MNHEY and SVGAGI. The CDR3 is 15 residues long. CDR3 in DNA: TGTGCCAGCAGTCAGGGGACGGTGGGCAATCAGCCCCAGCATTTT. Protein: CASSQGTVGNQPQHF.

V is TRBV7-2 and J is TRBJ1-1, with 8 positions matching TRBD1. The CDR3 has 12 residues. V shed 5 bases, J shed 8 bases, and the junction held 4 bases outside the gene matches. The germline V gene has CDR1 SGHTA and CDR2 FQGNSA. DNA for the CDR3: TGTGCCAGCAGCATCAGGACAGGGGAAGCTTTCTTT. This translates into CASSIRTGEAFF.

The V gene is TRBV6-6, the J gene TRBJ2-1; no clear D. V was clipped by 10 bases and J by 3 bases, with 4 bases between them. This CDR3 comprises 10 residues. The germline V gene encodes CDR1 MNHNY and CDR2 SVGAGI (reference sequence). For the CDR3, the DNA is TGTGCCACCTTCTACAATGAGCAGTTCTTC. It translates to CATFYNEQFF.

This clone was seen once. This sequence joins TRBV18 and TRBJ1-1; D is undetermined. The CDR3 is made up of 12 amino acids. The germline gives CDR1 KGHSH, CDR2 LQKENI. Trimming removed 4 bases at V and 11 bases at J, with 14 bases between. The CDR3 loop reads CASSRTAGRAFF. DNA for the CDR3: TGTGCCAGCTCACGAACCGCGGGTCGGGCTTTCTTT.

The V call is TRBV23-1, the J call TRBJ1-2, with D possibly TRBD1 on 6 matching bases. TRBV23-1 qualifies as an ORF whose function is uncertain. Trimming shortened V by 0 bases and J by 1 base, and 18 bases separated the two germline ends. The CDR3 is made up of 18 amino acids. The CDR3 nucleotides read TGCGCCAGCAGTCAATCGGTGGCCAGGGGCTTAGGTAACTATGGCTACACCTTC. Residues: CASSQSVARGLGNYGYTF.

The chain is built from TRBV30 and TRBJ1-5; D remains ambiguous. The CDR3 consists of 14 residues. Trimming took 1 base from V and 0 from J, leaving 7 bases between them. Germline CDR1 is GTSNPN and CDR2 is SVGIG (reference sequence). The CDR3 region is CAWSAGYSNQPQHF. The CDR3 DNA reads as TGTGCCTGGAGTGCGGGGTATAGCAATCAGCCCCAGCATTTT.

This chain connects TRBV19 to TRBJ1-1, with a tentative D call TRBD1 (5 bases). This CDR3 is 13 amino acids long. The germline V gene encodes CDR1 LNHDA and CDR2 SQIVND (reference sequence). V lost 6 bases and J lost 3, with 11 bases in between. The CDR3 nucleotides are TGTGCCAGTAGCAGGGCTCTGGACACTGAAGCTTTCTTT. This sequence encodes CASSRALDTEAFF. Full variable domain (outside the CDR3, taken from reference TRBV19 and TRBJ1-1): DGGITQSPKYLFRKEGQNVTLSCEQNLNHDAMYWYRQDPGQGLRLIYYSQIVNDFQKGDIAEGYSVSREKKESFPLTVTSAQKNPTAFYLCASSRALDTEAFFGQGTRLTVV.

The chain joins TRBV7-9 to TRBJ2-1; D ambiguous. The V end lost 0 bases, the J end lost 0 bases, and 6 bases lay between the germline ends. Germline loops: CDR1 SEHNR, CDR2 FQNEAQ (reference sequence). The CDR3 covers 15 residues. Here the CDR3 DNA reads TGTGCCAGCAGCTTAGCGACGGGCTCCTACAATGAGCAGTTCTTC. This translates into CASSLATGSYNEQFF.

The rearrangement uses TRBV7-8 and TRBJ2-7; no definite D call. The CDR3 runs to 14 residues. The V gene's germline CDR1 is SGHVS and CDR2 FQNEAQ. The V and J ends lost 1 base and 7 bases respectively, with 14 bases between them. Written as DNA, the CDR3 is TGTGCCAGCAGCTTAGAAAATGGTCTAACTGAGCAGTACTTC. Protein: CASSLENGLTEQYF.

The V gene is TRBV27, the J gene TRBJ1-2; TRBD1 aligns across 7 bases. V gave up 3 bases and J gave up 3 bases; unmatched junction bases: 7. The V gene's germline CDR1 is MNHEY and CDR2 SMNVEV (reference sequence). The CDR3 runs to 15 residues. The CDR3 DNA is TGTGCCAGCAGTTTCTCCCGGACAGGAGACTATGGCTACACCTTC. This codes for CASSFSRTGDYGYTF.

The chain employs TRBV13 and TRBJ1-1; 7 bases map to TRBD1. The CDR3 consists of 15 residues. V lost 1 base and J lost 4; bases outside the gene matches: 6. Germline V gene data show CDR1 as PRHDT and CDR2 as FYEKMQ (reference sequence). CDR3 sequence (DNA): TGTGCCAGCAGCTTAGAGGCAGGGGGTGTCACTGAAGCTTTCTTT. Amino acid sequence: CASSLEAGGVTEAFF.

The chain combines TRBV23-1 with TRBJ1-1; D is possibly TRBD1 (5 bases). Being an ORF, TRBV23-1 has a function that is uncertain. The CDR3 length is 16 residues. The ends were cut back, 0 bases at V and 1 base at J, with 12 bases in the middle. CDR3 nucleotide sequence: TGCGCCAGCAGTCAATCCTGGGGGAGGAGGAACACTGAAGCTTTCTTT. It translates to CASSQSWGRRNTEAFF.